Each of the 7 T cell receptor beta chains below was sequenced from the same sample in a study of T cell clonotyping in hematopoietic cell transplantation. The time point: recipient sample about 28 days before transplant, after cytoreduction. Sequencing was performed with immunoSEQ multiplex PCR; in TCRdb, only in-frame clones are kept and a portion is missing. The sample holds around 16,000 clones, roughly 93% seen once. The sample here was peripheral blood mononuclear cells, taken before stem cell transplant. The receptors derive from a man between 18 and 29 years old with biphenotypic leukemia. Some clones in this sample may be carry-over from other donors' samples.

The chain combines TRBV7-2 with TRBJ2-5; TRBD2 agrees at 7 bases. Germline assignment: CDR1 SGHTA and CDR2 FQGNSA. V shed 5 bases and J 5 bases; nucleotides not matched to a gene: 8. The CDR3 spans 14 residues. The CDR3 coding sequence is TGTGCCAGCAGCCCACGGACTAGTTTGGAGACCCAGTACTTC. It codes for CASSPRTSLETQYF.

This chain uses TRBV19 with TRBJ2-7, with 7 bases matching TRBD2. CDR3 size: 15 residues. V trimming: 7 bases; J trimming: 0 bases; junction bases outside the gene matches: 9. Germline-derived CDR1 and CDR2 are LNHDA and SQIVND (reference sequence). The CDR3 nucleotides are TGTGCCAGTACCCCAAGGGGCGGGAGCTCCTACGAGCAGTACTTC. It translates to CASTPRGGSSYEQYF.

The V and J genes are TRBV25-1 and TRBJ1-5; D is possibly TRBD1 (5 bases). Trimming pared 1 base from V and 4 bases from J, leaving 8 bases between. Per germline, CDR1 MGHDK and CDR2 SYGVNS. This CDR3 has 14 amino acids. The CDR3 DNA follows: TGTGCCAGCAGTGAATGGGGGGAGAATCAGCCCCAGCATTTT. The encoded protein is CASSEWGENQPQHF.

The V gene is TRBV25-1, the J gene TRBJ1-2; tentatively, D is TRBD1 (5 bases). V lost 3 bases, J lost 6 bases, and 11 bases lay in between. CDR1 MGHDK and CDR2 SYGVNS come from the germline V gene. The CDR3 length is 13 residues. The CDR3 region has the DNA TGTGCCAGCAGTGATCCAGGGTACCATGGCTACACCTTC. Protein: CASSDPGYHGYTF.

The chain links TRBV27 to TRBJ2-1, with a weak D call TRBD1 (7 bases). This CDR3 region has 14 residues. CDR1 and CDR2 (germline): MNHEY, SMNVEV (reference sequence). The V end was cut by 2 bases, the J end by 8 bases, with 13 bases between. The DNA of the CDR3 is TGTGCCAGCAGTTTACGGGGGCAGGGGGATGAGCAGTTCTTC. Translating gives CASSLRGQGDEQFF.

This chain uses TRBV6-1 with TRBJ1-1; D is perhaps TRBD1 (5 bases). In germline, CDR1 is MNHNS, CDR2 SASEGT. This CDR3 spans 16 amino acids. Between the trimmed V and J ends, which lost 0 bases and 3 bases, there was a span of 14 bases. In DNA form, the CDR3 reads TGTGCCAGCAGTGAAGCCGGGCAGGGTGGATACACTGAAGCTTTCTTT. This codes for CASSEAGQGGYTEAFF.

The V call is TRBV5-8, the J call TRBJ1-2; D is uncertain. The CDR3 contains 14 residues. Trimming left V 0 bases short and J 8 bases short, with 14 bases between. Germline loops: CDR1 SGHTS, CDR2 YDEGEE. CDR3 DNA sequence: TGTGCCAGCAGCTTGGGACGGCTCAGGTTGGGCTACACCTTC. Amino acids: CASSLGRLRLGYTF.